This T cell receptor (beta chain) emerged from a study of T cells after yellow fever vaccination. The CDR3 covers 18 residues. CDR1 and CDR2 (germline): MNHEY, SVGAGI. V lost 0 bases to trimming and J lost 1 base; unmatched junction nucleotides: 9. TCRdb re-derived calls from the 5' RACE reads in MiXCR, one entry per CDR3 protein. The table includes around 550,000 distinct CDR3 sequences, 15% to 20% detected once. This clonotype was counted between two and nine times. The chain links TRBV6-5 to TRBJ2-3; TRBD2 matches at 8 bases. The source of this sequence is a man younger than 45 who received the YFV17D yellow fever vaccine. The sample was PBMCs, taken 15 days after the yellow fever booster vaccination. The CDR3 DNA reads as TGTGCCAGCAGTTACTCGAAGTCTGCGGGAGGCGGCACAGATACGCAGTATTTT. Translating it yields CASSYSKSAGGGTDTQYF.